The rows below give T cell receptor beta chains drawn from one sample of a study of T cell changes during pregnancy in multiple sclerosis. Assay: immunoSEQ multiplex PCR; the TCRdb copy retains only in-frame clones and omits some. The sample has approximately 87,000 clones; over 80% are singletons. The sample was CD4+ T cells from peripheral blood mononuclear cells, taken in the second trimester of pregnancy. Receptors were obtained from a female donor with multiple sclerosis, enrolled in a pregnancy study. Each CDR3 is given with its conserved first and last residue. D genes are given only for firm matches. Expanded clones are given a class, and other clones once, few, many or no size at all.

j_call | clone_size | v_call | d_call | cdr3_aa | cdr3_nt
TRBJ1-4 | . | TRBV6-5 | TRBD1 | CASSSTGTGVAIF | TGTGCCAGCAGTTCGACCGGGACAGGAGTCGCCATTTTT
TRBJ2-5 | . | TRBV15 | TRBD2 | CATSRAGLAGGRETQYF | TGTGCCACCAGCAGGGCTGGACTAGCGGGAGGCAGAGAGACCCAGTACTTC
TRBJ2-7 | . | TRBV6-5 | TRBD1 | CASSTGQGRYEQYF | TGTGCCAGCAGTACAGGACAGGGAAGGTACGAGCAGTACTTC
TRBJ1-2 | . | TRBV5-4 | TRBD1 | CASSAGQEPYGYTF | TGTGCCAGCAGCGCGGGACAGGAGCCCTATGGCTACACCTTC
TRBJ2-5 | . | TRBV6-1 | . | CASSVQETQYF | TGTGCCAGCAGCGTCCAAGAGACCCAGTACTTC
TRBJ1-1 | few | TRBV25-1 | . | CASSERGEGEAFF | TGTGCCAGCAGTGAAAGGGGGGAGGGGGAAGCTTTCTTT
TRBJ1-2 | . | TRBV28 | TRBD1 | CASSTGGNYGYTF | TGTGCCAGCAGTACAGGGGGCAACTATGGCTACACCTTC
TRBJ2-1 | few | TRBV15 | . | CATSRDRRQSSYNEQFF | TGTGCCACCAGCAGAGATCGGCGGCAAAGCTCCTACAATGAGCAGTTCTTC
TRBJ1-2 | . | TRBV14 | . | CASRQTGASNYGYTF | TGTGCCAGCAGGCAAACAGGCGCGTCTAACTATGGCTACACCTTC
TRBJ1-2 | . | TRBV5-4 | . | CASSEASGWEALNYGYTF | TGTGCCAGCAGCGAGGCCTCGGGTTGGGAGGCACTTAACTATGGCTACACCTTC
TRBJ1-5 | . | TRBV19 | TRBD1 | CASSPVSTGAYNQPQHF | TGTGCCAGTAGTCCTGTATCCACAGGGGCCTACAATCAGCCCCAGCATTTT
TRBJ1-5 | . | TRBV19 | TRBD1 | CASSPDRDQPQHF | TGTGCCAGTAGTCCGGACAGGGACCAGCCCCAGCATTTT
TRBJ1-1 | . | TRBV4-1 | . | CASSQAMDRPMNTEAFF | TGCGCCAGCAGCCAAGCGATGGACAGACCTATGAACACTGAAGCTTTCTTT
TRBJ1-2 | . | TRBV5-1 | TRBD1 | CASSALPGQGDYGYTF | TGCGCCAGCAGCGCGTTGCCGGGACAGGGGGACTATGGCTACACCTTC
TRBJ2-1 | . | TRBV4-3 | . | CASSQDTGSEQFF | TGCGCCAGCAGCCAAGACACAGGGAGTGAGCAGTTCTTC
TRBJ1-1 | . | TRBV18 | . | CASSPLPGVAEAFF | TGTGCCAGCTCACCTCTCCCGGGAGTCGCTGAAGCTTTCTTT
TRBJ1-6 | . | TRBV6-1 | TRBD1 | CASSRTGGAGSPLHF | TGTGCCAGCAGCAGGACAGGGGGCGCCGGTTCACCCCTCCACTTT
TRBJ2-4 | . | TRBV19 | TRBD2 | CASNSGGTAGLGIQYF | TGTGCCAGTAACAGCGGGGGGACCGCTGGGTTAGGCATTCAGTACTTC
TRBJ2-5 | . | TRBV5-1 | . | CASSPSPMRSETQYF | TGCGCCAGCAGCCCGTCTCCGATGCGTAGTGAGACCCAGTACTTC
TRBJ2-1 | . | TRBV18 | TRBD2 | CASSPKTSGRPGTVRGSYNEQFF | TGTGCCAGCTCACCAAAGACTAGCGGGCGGCCCGGAACCGTTCGTGGCTCCTACAATGAGCAGTTCTTC
TRBJ1-2 | . | TRBV6-5 | TRBD1 | CASSYRGQGGVHGYTF | TGTGCCAGCAGTTATAGGGGGCAAGGGGGCGTGCATGGCTACACCTTC
TRBJ2-6 | . | TRBV5-6 | . | CASSLQGAGANVLTF | TGTGCCAGCAGCTTGCAAGGGGCTGGGGCCAACGTCCTGACTTTC
TRBJ1-2 | once | TRBV4-3 | TRBD1 | CASSFRTGDGYTF | TGCGCCAGCAGCTTTCGGACAGGGGATGGCTACACCTTC
TRBJ2-2 | . | TRBV11-3 | TRBD1 | CASSLDKGQGTTGELFF | TGTGCCAGCAGCTTAGATAAGGGACAGGGAACCACCGGGGAGCTGTTTTTT
TRBJ2-7 | . | TRBV14 | . | CASSQANRVYEQYF | TGTGCCAGCAGCCAAGCTAACAGGGTGTACGAGCAGTACTTC
TRBJ2-7 | . | TRBV7-3 | . | CASSPPFPSTYEQYF | TGTGCCAGCAGCCCCCCATTTCCTAGCACCTACGAGCAGTACTTC
TRBJ2-2 | . | TRBV6-5 | TRBD1 | CASSYRDRLGGELFF | TGTGCCAGCAGTTACAGGGACAGGCTCGGCGGGGAGCTGTTTTTT
TRBJ2-1 | . | TRBV7-9 | . | CASSLTQYNEQFF | TGTGCCAGCAGTTTAACACAGTACAATGAGCAGTTCTTC
TRBJ1-4 | . | TRBV10-3 | . | CAISLQLNEKLFF | TGTGCCATCTCGTTACAGCTTAATGAAAAACTGTTTTTT
TRBJ2-7 | . | TRBV11-3 | . | CASSAEGGDYEQYF | TGTGCCAGCAGCGCGGAGGGTGGGGACTACGAGCAGTACTTC
TRBJ2-2 | once | TRBV5-1 | TRBD1 | CASSLTPGTGDTGELFF | TGCGCCAGCAGCTTGACACCCGGGACAGGGGACACCGGGGAGCTGTTTTTT
TRBJ2-1 | . | TRBV9 | . | CASSVGQDGLHEQFF | TGTGCCAGCAGCGTAGGTCAGGACGGACTACATGAGCAGTTCTTC
TRBJ2-3 | . | TRBV10-3 | TRBD2 | CAISDPGLAGRLSTDTQYF | TGTGCCATCAGTGACCCGGGACTAGCGGGGAGGTTAAGCACAGATACGCAGTATTTT
TRBJ2-3 | . | TRBV20-1 | . | CSARAGDTQYF | TGCAGTGCTAGAGCCGGGGATACGCAGTATTTT
TRBJ1-3 | . | TRBV11-3 | . | CASSLTGLTGNTIYF | TGTGCCAGCAGCCTAACAGGGCTTACTGGAAACACCATATATTTT
TRBJ2-1 | . | TRBV4-2 | TRBD2 | CASSLQTSGRVYEQFF | TGTGCCAGCAGCCTCCAGACTAGCGGGAGGGTATATGAGCAGTTCTTC
TRBJ2-1 | . | TRBV9 | . | CASSNPGWNEQFF | TGTGCCAGCAGCAATCCCGGGTGGAATGAGCAGTTCTTC
TRBJ1-2 | . | TRBV29-1 | . | CSVEDQQAYYGYTF | TGCAGCGTTGAAGATCAACAGGCGTACTATGGCTACACCTTC
TRBJ1-2 | . | TRBV5-5 | TRBD1 | CASSWTGESSGYTF | TGTGCCAGCAGCTGGACAGGGGAGTCGAGTGGCTACACCTTC
TRBJ1-2 | . | TRBV27 | . | CASSLRVEQGRGYTF | TGTGCCAGCAGTTTAAGGGTTGAACAGGGACGGGGCTACACCTTC
TRBJ2-3 | . | TRBV4-3 | TRBD2 | CASSQDGASGGVGSTDTQYF | TGCGCCAGCAGCCAAGACGGGGCTAGCGGGGGAGTGGGTAGCACAGATACGCAGTATTTT
TRBJ1-1 | . | TRBV6-6 | . | CASSYSRGDTEAFF | TGTGCCAGCAGTTACTCCCGCGGGGACACTGAAGCTTTCTTT
TRBJ2-2 | . | TRBV10-3 | . | CATRDTGELFF | TGTGCCACGAGAGATACCGGGGAGCTGTTTTTT
TRBJ2-1 | . | TRBV6-5 | TRBD2 | CASTLSGSSYNEQFF | TGTGCCAGCACCCTAAGCGGGAGCTCCTACAATGAGCAGTTCTTC
TRBJ2-3 | . | TRBV11-2 | TRBD2 | CASSLDLALAGATDTQYF | TGTGCCAGCAGCTTAGATCTCGCACTAGCGGGAGCGACAGATACGCAGTATTTT
TRBJ2-5 | . | TRBV25-1 | TRBD2 | CATGLAGGETQYF | TGTGCCACCGGACTAGCGGGAGGGGAGACCCAGTACTTC
TRBJ2-5 | . | TRBV7-6 | . | CASSLEGAGETQYF | TGTGCCAGCAGCTTAGAGGGGGCGGGGGAGACCCAGTACTTC
TRBJ1-6 | . | TRBV28 | . | CASVAADSPLHF | TGTGCCAGCGTGGCGGCCGATTCACCCCTCCACTTT
TRBJ1-3 | . | TRBV4-3 | . | CASSQGSGPGNTIYF | TGCGCCAGCAGCCAAGGGTCAGGGCCGGGAAACACCATATATTTT
TRBJ2-1 | . | TRBV11-3 | TRBD1 | CASSFGRTGRDEQFF | TGTGCCAGCAGCTTCGGTAGGACAGGGCGCGATGAGCAGTTCTTC
TRBJ2-4 | . | TRBV28 | . | CASSFLVTGAKNIQYF | TGTGCCAGCAGTTTTTTAGTGACTGGAGCCAAAAACATTCAGTACTTC
TRBJ2-1 | . | TRBV28 | TRBD2 | CASSFASGGENEQFF | TGTGCCAGCAGTTTTGCTAGCGGAGGAGAGAATGAGCAGTTCTTC
TRBJ1-1 | . | TRBV18 | TRBD1 | CASSAGQGDTEAFF | TGTGCCAGCTCAGCGGGACAGGGGGACACTGAAGCTTTCTTT
TRBJ2-7 | . | TRBV6-6 | . | CASSWDNTYEQYF | TGTGCCAGCAGTTGGGACAACACCTACGAGCAGTACTTC
TRBJ2-2 | . | TRBV9 | TRBD2 | CASSVATGTSLSGELFF | TGTGCCAGCAGCGTAGCTACGGGGACTAGCTTGTCCGGGGAGCTGTTTTTT
TRBJ2-1 | . | TRBV4-2 | TRBD2 | CASSQEAPSGRISYNEQFF | TGTGCCAGCAGCCAAGAAGCGCCTAGCGGGAGGATCTCCTACAATGAGCAGTTCTTC
TRBJ2-2 | once | TRBV11-3 | . | CASSLEIQGAGELFF | TGTGCCAGCAGCCTCGAGATCCAAGGGGCCGGGGAGCTGTTTTTT
TRBJ2-1 | . | TRBV19 | TRBD2 | CASSIRKGKGREGFYNEQFF | TGTGCCAGTAGTATTCGGAAAGGCAAGGGGCGGGAGGGCTTCTACAATGAGCAGTTCTTC